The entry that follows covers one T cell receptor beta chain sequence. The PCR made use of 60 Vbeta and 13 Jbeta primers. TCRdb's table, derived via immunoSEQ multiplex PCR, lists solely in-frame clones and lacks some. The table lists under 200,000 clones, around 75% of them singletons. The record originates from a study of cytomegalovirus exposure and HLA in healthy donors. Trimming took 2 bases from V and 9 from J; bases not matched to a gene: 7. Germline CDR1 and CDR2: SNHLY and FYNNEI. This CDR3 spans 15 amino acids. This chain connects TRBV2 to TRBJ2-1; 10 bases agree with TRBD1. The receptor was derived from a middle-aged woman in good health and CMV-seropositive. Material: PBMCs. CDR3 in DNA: TGTGCCAGCAGTGAATGGGACAGGGGCTCTGGTGAGCAGTTCTTC. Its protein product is CASSEWDRGSGEQFF.